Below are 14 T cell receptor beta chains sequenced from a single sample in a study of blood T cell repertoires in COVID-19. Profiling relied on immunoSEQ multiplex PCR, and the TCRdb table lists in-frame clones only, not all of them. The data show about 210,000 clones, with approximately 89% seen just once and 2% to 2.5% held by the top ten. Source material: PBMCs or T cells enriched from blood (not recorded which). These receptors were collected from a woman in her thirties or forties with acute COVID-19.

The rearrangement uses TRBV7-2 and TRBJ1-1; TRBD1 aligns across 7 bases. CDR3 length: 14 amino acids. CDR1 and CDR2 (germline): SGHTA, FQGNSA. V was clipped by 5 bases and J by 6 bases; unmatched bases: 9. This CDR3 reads CASSPRQGAAEAFF. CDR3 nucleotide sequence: TGTGCCAGCAGCCCACGACAGGGTGCCGCTGAAGCTTTCTTT.

In DNA form, the CDR3 reads TGTGCCAGCAGTGAAGGAGGGAACAGGGGTTGGACTGAAGCTTTCTTT. This gives the protein CASSEGGNRGWTEAFF. The rearrangement links TRBV6-1 to TRBJ1-1; 7 bases match TRBD1. The V gene's germline CDR1 is MNHNS and CDR2 SASEGT. The CDR3 length is 16 residues. The V and J ends lost 1 base and 5 bases, in that order; junction bases with no gene match: 10.

The CDR3 protein is CASTGAGTTTDTQYF. In nucleotides, the CDR3 is TGTGCCAGCACAGGGGCGGGGACTACCACAGATACGCAGTATTTT. The chain recombines TRBV2 with TRBJ2-3; a possible D gene is TRBD2 (7 bases). The V gene's germline CDR1 is SNHLY and CDR2 FYNNEI. There are 15 residues in the CDR3. Trimming pared 7 bases from V and 2 bases from J, leaving 16 bases between.

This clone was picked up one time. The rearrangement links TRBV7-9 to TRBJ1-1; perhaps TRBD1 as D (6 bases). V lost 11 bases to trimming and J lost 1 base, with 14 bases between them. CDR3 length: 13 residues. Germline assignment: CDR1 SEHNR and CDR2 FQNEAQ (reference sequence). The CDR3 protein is CALGGRRNTEAFF. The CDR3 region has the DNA TGTGCCCTCGGGGGGCGGCGGAACACTGAAGCTTTCTTT. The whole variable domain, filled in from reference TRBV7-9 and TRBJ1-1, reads DTGVSQNPRHKITKRGQNVTFRCDPISEHNRLYWYRQTLGQGPEFLTYFQNEAQLEKSRLLSDRFSAERPKGSFSTLEIQRTEQGDSAMYLCALGGRRNTEAFFGQGTRLTVV.

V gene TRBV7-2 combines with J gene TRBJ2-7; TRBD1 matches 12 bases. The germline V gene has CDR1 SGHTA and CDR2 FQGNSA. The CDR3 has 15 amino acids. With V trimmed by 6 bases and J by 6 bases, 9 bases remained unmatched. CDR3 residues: CASSPTGTGGLEQYF. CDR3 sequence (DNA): TGTGCCAGCAGTCCGACCGGGACAGGGGGCCTCGAGCAGTACTTC.

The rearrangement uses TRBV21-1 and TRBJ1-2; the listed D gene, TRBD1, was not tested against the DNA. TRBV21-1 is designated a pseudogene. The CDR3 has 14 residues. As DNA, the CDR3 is TGTGCCAGCAGAAGGAAACAGGGGAACTATGGCTACACCTTC. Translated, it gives CASRRKQGNYGYTF.

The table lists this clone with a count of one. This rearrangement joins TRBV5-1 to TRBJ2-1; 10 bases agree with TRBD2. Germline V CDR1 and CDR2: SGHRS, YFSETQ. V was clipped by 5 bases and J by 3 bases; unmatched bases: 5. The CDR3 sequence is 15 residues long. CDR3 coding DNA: TGCGCCAGCAGGCCCTCTAGCGGGGGCTACAATGAGCAGTTCTTC. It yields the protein CASRPSSGGYNEQFF.

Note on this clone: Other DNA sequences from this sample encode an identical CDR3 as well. This CDR3 reads CAISESRGTGELFF. CDR3 in DNA: TGTGCCATCAGTGAGTCGAGAGGCACCGGGGAGCTGTTTTTT. The chain carries TRBV10-3 and TRBJ2-2; D uncertain. Between the trimmed V and J ends, which lost 0 bases and 4 bases, there was a span of 6 bases. The CDR3 length is 14 residues. Per germline, CDR1 ENHRY and CDR2 SYGVKD.

The CDR3, as DNA: TGTGCCAGCAGCTTAGCCGGGACAGGGTGGACAGATACGCAGTATTTT. Protein: CASSLAGTGWTDTQYF. The chain recombines TRBV7-2 with TRBJ2-3; TRBD1 agrees at 9 bases. CDR1 SGHTA and CDR2 FQGNSA come from the germline V gene. The CDR3 covers 16 residues. V gave up 0 bases and J gave up 3 bases; unmatched junction bases: 4.

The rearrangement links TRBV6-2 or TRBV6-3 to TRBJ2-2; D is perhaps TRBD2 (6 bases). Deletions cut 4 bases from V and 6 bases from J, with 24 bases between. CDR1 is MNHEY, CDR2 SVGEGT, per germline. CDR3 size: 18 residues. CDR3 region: CASSWGIGGERVAGELFF. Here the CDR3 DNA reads TGTGCCAGCAGTTGGGGTATCGGCGGGGAACGGGTCGCCGGGGAGCTGTTTTTT.

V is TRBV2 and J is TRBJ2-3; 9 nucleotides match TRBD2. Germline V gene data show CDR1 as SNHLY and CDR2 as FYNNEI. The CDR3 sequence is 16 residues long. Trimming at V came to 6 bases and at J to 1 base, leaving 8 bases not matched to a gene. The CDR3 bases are TGTGCCAGCAGATTGGGACTAGCTGCACGCACAGATACGCAGTATTTT. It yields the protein CASRLGLAARTDTQYF.

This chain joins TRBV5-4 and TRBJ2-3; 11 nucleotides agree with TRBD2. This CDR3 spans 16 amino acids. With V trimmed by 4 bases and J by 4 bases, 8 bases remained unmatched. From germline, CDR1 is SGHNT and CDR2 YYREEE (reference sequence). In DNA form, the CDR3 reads TGTGCCAGCAGCCCCGGGACTAGCGGCTATTCAGATACGCAGTATTTT. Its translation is CASSPGTSGYSDTQYF. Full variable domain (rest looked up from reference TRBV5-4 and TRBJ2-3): ETGVTQSPTHLIKTRGQQVTLRCSSQSGHNTVSWYQQALGQGPQFIFQYYREEENGRGNFPPRFSGLQFPNYSSELNVNALELDDSALYLCASSPGTSGYSDTQYFGPGTRLTVL.

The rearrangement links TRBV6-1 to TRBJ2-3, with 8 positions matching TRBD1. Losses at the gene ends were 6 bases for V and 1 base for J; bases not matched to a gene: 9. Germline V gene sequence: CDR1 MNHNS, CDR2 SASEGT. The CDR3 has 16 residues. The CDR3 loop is CASREQQGDRTDTQYF. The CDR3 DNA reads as TGTGCCAGCAGGGAACAACAGGGGGACCGCACAGATACGCAGTATTTT.

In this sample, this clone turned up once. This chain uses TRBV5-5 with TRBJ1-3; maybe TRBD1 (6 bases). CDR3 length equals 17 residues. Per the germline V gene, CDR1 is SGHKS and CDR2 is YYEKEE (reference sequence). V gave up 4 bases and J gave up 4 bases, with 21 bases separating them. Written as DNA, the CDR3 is TGTGCCAGCAGCCGGTTGGTGATTACAGGGTACGGAAACACCATATATTTT. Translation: CASSRLVITGYGNTIYF.